This TCR beta chain was captured in a study of T cell responses to AZD1222 COVID-19 vaccine (dated by TCRdb to the early 2020s). In terms of the full investigation: AZD1222 recipients given second doses at about 4 weeks or at about 12 weeks were pooled, since spike-specific TCR depth and breadth were not found to differ between the two schedules. Trial participants were enrolled by age into 18-55, 56-69 and 70-plus year subgroups, with around 150, 28 and 57 TCR-sequenced participants respectively. TCR sequencing covered 230 to 250 trial participants: about 210 given two doses of AZD1222 and approximately 26 given two doses of MenACWY control vaccine. The full study reports these points: Conclusions about previously exposed vaccinees are limited, since just five to seven AZD1222 recipients were seropositive for SARS-CoV-2 at baseline. Spike-specific TCR breadth and depth rose significantly after two AZD1222 doses compared with day 0 and with MenACWY recipients. Because no samples from the day 14 peak response were available, repertoires could be characterized only after the peak T cell response. Vaccine-associated CD4 TCRs spanned the whole spike protein, with dominant responses in regions 160-218 and 743-854. In the small 56-69-year group, the increase in depth fell short of significance, most likely because of low power. Reportedly, close to half of the unique spike-specific TCRs recognized epitopes lying outside the regions that are mutated in the B.1.351 and B.1.1.7 variants. Participants were mostly white British, with more females than males. The authors suggested clonal diversity may have been underestimated.

The time point label for this specimen denotes: baseline before first vaccination. Samples from vaccinated people were obtained from the UK trials COV001 and COV002, which included a single-blind randomized controlled phase 2/3 trial of AZD1222 (ChAdOx1 nCoV-19) in healthy adults. For TCRbeta chain sequencing, PBMC samples were collected from trial participants at day 0 and at day 28 after the second dose. The CDR3 regions of human TCRbeta chains were analyzed by immunosequencing. The source study handled its data this way. TCRs in the repertoires were compared against a reference library of SARS-CoV-2-specific TCRs that had been generated with the MIRA antigen-specificity platform. Breadth was defined as the fraction of unique TCRs that were SARS-CoV-2-associated, and depth was defined as the fraction of total T cells that were SARS-CoV-2-associated. Using the MIRA data, every spike-specific TCR was mapped to the spike region that the TCR reacted to and assigned to either a CD4 or a CD8 class. Log10-transformed breadth and depth values were compared by one-way ANOVA with Sidak's multiple comparisons tests. As stored in TCRdb, this immuneACCESS dataset retains in-frame rearrangements with V and J assigned. A fraction of the clones does not appear; measured against another copy, unresolved V genes explain less than half of the discrepancy, and the remainder lacks a known reason. The DNA was the basis for D and trimming; V, J and clone size are from that table. Within this sample are approximately 97,000 clones, with about 88% of them counted one time only. The leading ten clones occupy around 5.1% of the sample.

Reading the germline V gene gives CDR1 SGHTA and CDR2 FQGNSA. CDR3 length: 15 amino acids, cysteine to phenylalanine. The read is trimmed to its CDR3 DNA, 45 bases read in frame from base 1. The junction carries 14 bases between V and J, which are trimmed by 5 bases and 2 bases respectively. Points on this clone: What this receptor recognizes is not known. Per-nucleotide qualities are absent, and no much larger clonotype sits a single base away.

The source of this sequence is an adult in good health. The chain employs TRBV7-2 and TRBJ2-3; the D gene is possibly TRBD2, with 5 bases matching. Material: peripheral blood, obtained on day 0 of AZD1222 vaccination. The nucleotide sequence is given as TGTGCCAGCAGCCGGACTCGGACTTACACAGATACGCAGTATTTT. The encoded protein is CASSRTRTYTDTQYF.